The 6 T cell receptor beta chains given below trace back to one sample, sequenced in a study of T cell repertoires in cytomegalovirus infection. In TCRdb, the reads were re-called with MiXCR into one record per CDR3 protein. The sample includes more than 650,000 distinct CDR3 sequences, 35% of them seen just once. The sample taken for sequencing was PBMCs. The receptors derive from a human donor in good health (CMV status not recorded). Some clones in this sample may be carry-over from other donors' samples.

This clonotype was seen a handful of times. The rearrangement links TRBV6-5 to TRBJ1-1, with D possibly being TRBD1 (5 bases). Trimming took 0 bases from V and 8 from J, leaving 7 bases between them. There are 12 residues in the CDR3. Per the germline V gene, CDR1 is MNHEY and CDR2 is SVGAGI. The CDR3 here is CASSYSQGEAFF. The CDR3 DNA is TGTGCCAGCAGTTACTCGCAGGGCGAAGCTTTCTTT.

This clonotype was seen a handful of times. The rearrangement joins TRBV28 to TRBJ1-4, with D possibly TRBD1 on 5 matching bases. The V end lost 8 bases, the J end lost 10 bases, and 26 bases lay between the germline ends. Germline V gene lookup returns CDR1 MDHEN and CDR2 SYDVKM. The CDR3 loop spans 16 amino acids. CDR3 DNA: TGTGCCAGCCACCTGGGCGGGGCCCAAGGGGTTGGAAAACTGTTTTTT. It codes for CASHLGGAQGVGKLFF.

The rearrangement uses TRBV6-2 or TRBV6-3 and TRBJ1-1; possible D gene TRBD1, 5 bases. Trimming pared 7 bases from V and 5 bases from J, leaving 11 bases between. Germline V gives CDR1 MNHEY, CDR2 SVGEGT. The CDR3 has 12 amino acids. CDR3: CASKREGTEAFF. DNA for the CDR3: TGTGCCAGCAAGAGGGAGGGGACTGAAGCTTTCTTT.

This clonotype turned up a few times. This chain connects TRBV7-3 to TRBJ2-1; tentatively, D is TRBD2 (5 bases). Trimming pared 4 bases from V and 9 bases from J, leaving 13 bases between. Per the germline V gene, CDR1 is SGHTA and CDR2 is FQGTGA. This CDR3 has 13 amino acids. CDR3 residues: CASSSTAGGEQFF. CDR3 bases: TGTGCCAGCAGCTCCACCGCCGGAGGTGAGCAGTTCTTC.

This rearrangement joins TRBV15 to TRBJ1-5; D is undetermined. The CDR3 has 15 residues. V was clipped by 0 bases and J by 2 bases, with 8 bases between them. Germline CDR1 LNHNV, CDR2 YYDKDF (reference sequence). CDR3 bases: TGTGCCACCAGCAGAGAAATCACTGGCAATCAGCCCCAGCATTTT. Amino acids: CATSREITGNQPQHF.

This clonotype was picked up a small number of times. The chain recombines TRBV7-9 with TRBJ1-6; D unresolved. The CDR3 totals 12 residues. Per germline, CDR1 SEHNR and CDR2 FQNEAQ (reference sequence). V lost 6 bases to trimming and J lost 6 bases, with 6 bases between them. The DNA of the CDR3 is TGTGCCAGCAGGGAGGGTAATTCACCCCTCCACTTT. Translating it yields CASREGNSPLHF.